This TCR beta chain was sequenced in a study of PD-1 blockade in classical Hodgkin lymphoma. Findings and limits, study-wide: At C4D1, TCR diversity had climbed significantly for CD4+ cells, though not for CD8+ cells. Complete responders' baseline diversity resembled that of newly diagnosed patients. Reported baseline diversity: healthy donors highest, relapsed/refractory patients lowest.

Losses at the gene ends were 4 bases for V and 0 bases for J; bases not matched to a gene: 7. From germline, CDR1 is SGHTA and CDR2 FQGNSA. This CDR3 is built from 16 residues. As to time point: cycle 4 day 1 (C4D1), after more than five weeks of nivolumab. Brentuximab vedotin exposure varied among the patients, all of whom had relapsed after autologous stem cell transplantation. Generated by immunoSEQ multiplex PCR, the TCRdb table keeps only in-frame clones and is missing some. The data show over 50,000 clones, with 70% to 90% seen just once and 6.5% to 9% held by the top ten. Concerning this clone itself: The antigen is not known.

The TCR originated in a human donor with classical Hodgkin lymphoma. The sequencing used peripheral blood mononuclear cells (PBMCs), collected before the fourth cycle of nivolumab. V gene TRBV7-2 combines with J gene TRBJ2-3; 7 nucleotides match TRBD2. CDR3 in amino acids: CASSSLAAISTDTQYF. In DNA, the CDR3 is TGTGCCAGCAGCTCCCTAGCGGCTATTAGCACAGATACGCAGTATTTT.